The 6 T cell receptor beta chains in this list originate from one sample, sequenced in a study of tissue T cells after allogeneic stem cell transplantation. Sequenced by immunoSEQ multiplex PCR; TCRdb stores in-frame clones only, minus some. The sample shows under 3,500 clones, approximately 51% of them seen only once. Specified time point: mouse harvest day 14 after allogeneic transplant. Mouse grafts combined 10^7 T-cell-depleted bone marrow cells with 10^6 splenic CD5+ T cells. The sequenced material came from gut tissue. All receptors derive from a female BALB/c mouse given C57BL/6 T cells with graft-versus-host disease after an allogeneic hematopoietic cell transplant.

On this clone itself: Each gene name is a mouse one. The read gets to within 1 residue of the CDR3 end, and the germline J gene fills in the rest. The V gene is TRBV3, the J gene TRBJ2-3; D is possibly TRBD2 (5 bases). CDR3 size: 15 residues. V gave up 1 base and J gave up 0 bases, with 8 bases separating them. Germline V gives CDR1 SNHLY, CDR2 FYNGKV (reference sequence). CDR3 DNA (partial): TGTGCCAGCAGCTTAGGCTGGGCTAGTGCAGAAACGCTGTAT. Its protein is CASSLGWASAETLY. The entire CDR3 protein is CASSLGWASAETLYF.

This clone has only a few counts. The gene symbols are mouse symbols. The read ends 1 residue shy of where the CDR3 ends; the end is completed using the germline J gene. This rearrangement joins TRBV3 to TRBJ2-7; 7 nucleotides line up with TRBD1. Trimming removed 5 bases from V and 7 bases from J; junction bases left unmatched: 8. Looked up from germline, CDR1 is SNHLY and CDR2 is FYNGKV (reference sequence). The CDR3 spans 13 residues. The CDR3 DNA, read in part, is TGTGCCAGCAGCCCAGACAGGGTTGGAGAACAGTAC. Translation gives CASSPDRVGEQY. The CDR3 in full is CASSPDRVGEQYF.

Turning to this clone: Mouse gene names and germline throughout. The read falls 1 residue short of the CDR3 end, and the missing part is taken from the germline J gene. This rearrangement joins TRBV3 to TRBJ2-7, with 14 bases that match TRBD2. Germline V gene sequence: CDR1 SNHLY, CDR2 FYNGKV (reference sequence). This CDR3 spans 15 amino acids. V was clipped by 3 bases and J by 7 bases; unmatched bases: 5. The CDR3 DNA, read in part, is TGTGCCAGCAGCTTGGGACTGGGGGGGCGCGGGGAACAGTAC. Protein: CASSLGLGGRGEQY. The complete CDR3 sequence is CASSLGLGGRGEQYF.

As regards this clone: The genes are named according to mouse. The CDR3 end is not reached by the read, which stops 1 residue before it; the germline J gene fills it in. V gene TRBV1 combines with J gene TRBJ2-5; D is unclear. Germline assignment: CDR1 NSQYPW and CDR2 LRSPGD (reference sequence). This CDR3 is built from 12 residues. The V and J ends lost 0 bases and 10 bases respectively, with 8 bases between them. The part of the CDR3 DNA that was read is TGCACCTGCAGTGCAGACCAGTCCGCCCAGTAC. Translation gives CTCSADQSAQY. The entire CDR3 reads CTCSADQSAQYF.

On this clone: Any gene name here is a mouse gene name. The read comes to an end 1 residue before the CDR3 does, leaving the germline J gene to fill in the end. V is TRBV12-1 and J is TRBJ1-1, with TRBD1 identical over 7 bases. Germline-derived CDR1 and CDR2 are SGHSN and HYEKVE. Losses at the gene ends were 1 base for V and 4 bases for J; bases not matched to a gene: 11. The CDR3 runs to 16 residues. CDR3 amino acids: CASSLRGRGRGTEVFF. The CDR3 bases that were read are TGTGCCAGCTCTCTAAGGGGGCGCGGGAGGGGCACAGAAGTCTTC.

Turning to this clone: Any gene name here is a mouse gene name. With the read ending 1 residue before the CDR3 end, the germline J gene is used to fill in that end. The same CDR3 arises from other DNA sequences in this sample as well. The rearrangement uses TRBV26 and TRBJ2-4; D not certain. CDR3 length equals 13 residues. Germline-derived CDR1 and CDR2 are KGHPV and FQNQEV (reference sequence). Trimming removed 2 bases from V and 0 bases from J, with 3 bases in between. CDR3 region: CASSLGSQNTLYF. The part of the CDR3 DNA that was read is TGTGCCAGCAGTCTGGGTAGTCAAAACACCTTGTAC. Drawing the rest from reference TRBV26 and TRBJ2-4, the complete variable domain is NSKVIQTPRYLVKGQGQKAKMRCIPEKGHPVVFWYQQNKNNEFKFLINFQNQEVLQQIDMTEKRFSAECPSNSPCSLEIQSSEAGDSALYLCASSLGSQNTLYFGAGTRLSVL.